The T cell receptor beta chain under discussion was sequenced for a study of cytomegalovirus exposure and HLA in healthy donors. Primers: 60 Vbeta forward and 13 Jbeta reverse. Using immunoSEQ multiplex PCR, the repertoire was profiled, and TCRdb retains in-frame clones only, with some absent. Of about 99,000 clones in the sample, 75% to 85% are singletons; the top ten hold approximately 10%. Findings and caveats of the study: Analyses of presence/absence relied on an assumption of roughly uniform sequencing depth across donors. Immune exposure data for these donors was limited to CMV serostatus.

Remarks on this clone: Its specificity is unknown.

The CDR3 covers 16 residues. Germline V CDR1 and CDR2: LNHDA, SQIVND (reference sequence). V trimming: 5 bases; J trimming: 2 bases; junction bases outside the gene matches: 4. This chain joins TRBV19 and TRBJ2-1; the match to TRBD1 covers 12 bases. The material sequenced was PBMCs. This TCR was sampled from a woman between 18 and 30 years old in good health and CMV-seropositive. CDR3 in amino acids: CASSLRDRGPYNEQFF. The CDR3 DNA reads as TGTGCCAGTAGTCTCCGGGACAGGGGGCCCTACAATGAGCAGTTCTTC.